This TCR beta chain was retrieved from a study of glioma-infiltrating T cells. Amplification of TCR alpha and beta CDR3 regions from RNA used iRepertoire nested multiplex PCR. Tissue mRNA or PBMC total RNA, about 85-400 ng, went into one-step reverse transcription and amplification. Each CDR3 protein is one row after TCRdb ran MiXCR on the multiplex PCR reads. Here the sample spans about 99,000 distinct CDR3 sequences, around 29% being singletons. This CDR3 has 15 residues. About this clonotype itself: Its antigen is as yet unknown. It may be a read error: a sequence one base away is much more abundant.

Study-wide points: Non-neoplastic patients had below-expected tissue-blood divergence, while all gliomas exceeded expectation. Only very few CDR3 sequences appeared in both tissue and blood.

The genes are TRBV12-3 or TRBV12-4 and TRBJ1-5, with a weak D call TRBD1 (6 bases). Material: glioma tissue, nonneoplastic brain tissue, or PBMCs (not recorded which). The sequence was obtained from a human donor with low-grade glioma or glioblastoma, undergoing nonglioma brain surgery, or in good health (not recorded which). CDR3 amino acids: CASTQQGLSNQPQRF. CDR3 in DNA: TGTGCCAGCACCCAACAGGGTTTGAGCAATCAGCCCCAGCGTTTT.